These T cell receptor beta chains were read from a single sample in a study of T-cell memory formation after mild COVID-19. TCRdb reprocessed the 5' RACE reads with MiXCR, giving one entry per CDR3 protein. Of under 350,000 distinct CDR3 sequences in the sample, 15% to 20% were seen once. Sequenced: PBMCs or a T cell subset sorted from them (not recorded which). These receptors originate from a man aged 18 to 29 who had mild COVID-19 (a few samples of this study predate the infection). Cell type and time point are not known. Each CDR3 is given with its conserved first and last residue. The D gene is left open where the match is weak. Clone size is shown for a subset of rows, as once, few, many or a class of expanded clone.

size: NA
V: TRBV7-6
D: NA
J: TRBJ1-3
CDR3: CASSPQPRNSGNTIYF
DNA: TGTGCCAGCAGCCCCCAGCCCAGAAACTCTGGAAACACCATATATTTT

size: NA
V: TRBV7-9
D: TRBD1
J: TRBJ2-7
CDR3: CASSLRGGQGNEQYF
DNA: TGTGCCAGCAGCTTGAGGGGAGGACAGGGGAACGAGCAGTACTTC

size: few
V: TRBV9
D: NA
J: TRBJ1-2
CDR3: CASSAEDPANYGYTF
DNA: TGTGCCAGCAGCGCCGAGGACCCAGCTAACTATGGCTACACCTTC

size: NA
V: TRBV7-9
D: NA
J: TRBJ1-2
CDR3: CASSLEGRAYGYTF
DNA: TGTGCCAGCAGCTTAGAAGGCAGGGCCTATGGCTACACCTTC

size: few
V: TRBV20-1
D: NA
J: TRBJ2-5
CDR3: CSARDQVYQETQYF
DNA: TGCAGTGCTAGAGATCAGGTTTACCAAGAGACCCAGTACTTC

size: few
V: TRBV12-3/TRBV12-4
D: NA
J: TRBJ2-1
CDR3: CASSSGALTYNEQFF
DNA: TGTGCCAGCAGTTCAGGGGCCCTCACCTACAATGAGCAGTTCTTC

size: NA
V: TRBV12-3/TRBV12-4
D: NA
J: TRBJ1-2
CDR3: CASSQGSRGGYGYTF
DNA: TGTGCCAGCAGCCAAGGGTCCAGAGGGGGCTATGGCTACACCTTC

size: NA
V: TRBV6-5
D: NA
J: TRBJ1-2
CDR3: CASRFDSEVGGYTF
DNA: TGTGCCAGCCGTTTCGACAGCGAGGTTGGTGGCTACACCTTC

size: few
V: TRBV3-1
D: NA
J: TRBJ1-1
CDR3: CASGFGRTTEAFF
DNA: TGTGCCAGCGGCTTTGGCAGGACAACTGAAGCTTTCTTT

size: NA
V: TRBV7-2
D: TRBD2
J: TRBJ2-5
CDR3: CASSLAPPGGGEETQYF
DNA: TGTGCCAGCAGCTTAGCCCCACCGGGGGGGGGCGAAGAGACCCAGTACTTC

size: NA
V: TRBV7-9
D: TRBD1
J: TRBJ2-7
CDR3: CASSPGDRNSYEQYF
DNA: TGTGCCAGCAGCCCAGGGGACAGGAACTCCTACGAGCAGTACTTC

size: few
V: TRBV29-1
D: TRBD2
J: TRBJ2-1
CDR3: CSVERAAGYRGGPDEQFF
DNA: TGCAGCGTTGAACGGGCGGCAGGATACCGGGGGGGCCCCGATGAGCAGTTCTTC

size: few
V: TRBV5-5
D: NA
J: TRBJ1-2
CDR3: CASSRARGYGYTF
DNA: TGTGCCAGCAGCCGAGCTAGGGGCTATGGCTACACCTTC

size: NA
V: TRBV27
D: NA
J: TRBJ1-5
CDR3: CASSFSREQPQHF
DNA: TGTGCCAGCAGTTTCTCAAGGGAGCAGCCCCAGCATTTT

size: few
V: TRBV7-8
D: NA
J: TRBJ2-3
CDR3: CASQGRRGSTDTQYF
DNA: TGTGCCAGTCAGGGAAGAAGGGGTAGCACAGATACGCAGTATTTT

size: NA
V: TRBV7-2
D: NA
J: TRBJ2-2
CDR3: CASSLSYSRVPGELFF
DNA: TGTGCCAGCAGCTTAAGTTACAGCCGGGTTCCCGGGGAGCTGTTTTTT

size: few
V: TRBV12-3/TRBV12-4
D: NA
J: TRBJ2-7
CDR3: CASGIIYEQYF
DNA: TGTGCCAGCGGGATAATCTACGAGCAGTACTTC

size: few
V: TRBV7-2
D: TRBD1
J: TRBJ1-1
CDR3: CASSYVTGQGRPEAFF
DNA: TGTGCCAGCAGCTACGTAACGGGACAGGGGCGCCCTGAAGCTTTCTTT

size: few
V: TRBV10-3
D: TRBD2
J: TRBJ2-7
CDR3: CAISAGQRGGSPHYEQYF
DNA: TGTGCCATCAGTGCGGGCCAACGGGGGGGATCACCACACTACGAGCAGTACTTC

size: few
V: TRBV11-2
D: TRBD1
J: TRBJ2-5
CDR3: CASSLRPGGETQYF
DNA: TGTGCCAGCAGCTTAAGGCCAGGGGGAGAGACCCAGTACTTC

size: NA
V: TRBV20-1
D: TRBD1
J: TRBJ2-3
CDR3: CSASRQGLTDTQYF
DNA: TGCAGTGCTAGCAGACAGGGCCTCACAGATACGCAGTATTTT

size: few
V: TRBV4-3
D: NA
J: TRBJ2-7
CDR3: CASSQEINGYYEQYF
DNA: TGCGCCAGCAGCCAAGAGATCAACGGGTACTACGAGCAGTACTTC

size: NA
V: TRBV6-1
D: TRBD1
J: TRBJ1-5
CDR3: CATGGTGGQPQHF
DNA: TGTGCCACCGGAGGGACAGGGGGACAGCCCCAGCATTTT

size: few
V: TRBV5-1
D: NA
J: TRBJ2-7
CDR3: CASSLEMGRTGEQYF
DNA: TGCGCCAGCAGCTTGGAGATGGGGCGTACAGGCGAGCAGTACTTC

size: NA
V: TRBV2
D: TRBD1
J: TRBJ2-3
CDR3: CANSRGRTDTQYF
DNA: TGTGCCAACTCCAGGGGGCGGACAGATACGCAGTATTTT

size: NA
V: TRBV12-3/TRBV12-4
D: NA
J: TRBJ2-1
CDR3: CASRAGHTYNEQFF
DNA: TGTGCCAGCAGGGCCGGGCACACTTACAATGAGCAGTTCTTC

size: NA
V: TRBV2
D: NA
J: TRBJ2-1
CDR3: CASSKAQGSEQFF
DNA: TGTGCCAGCAGTAAAGCTCAGGGGAGTGAGCAGTTCTTC

size: NA
V: TRBV6-4
D: NA
J: TRBJ2-1
CDR3: CASSDSNYNEQFF
DNA: TGTGCCAGCAGTGACTCGAATTACAATGAGCAGTTCTTC

size: NA
V: TRBV7-8
D: TRBD1
J: TRBJ1-5
CDR3: CASSTGGQGNQPQHF
DNA: TGTGCCAGCAGCACGGGGGGACAGGGCAATCAGCCCCAGCATTTT

size: few
V: TRBV5-1
D: NA
J: TRBJ2-5
CDR3: CASSDPGVQETQYF
DNA: TGCGCCAGCAGCGACCCGGGGGTCCAAGAGACCCAGTACTTC

size: few
V: TRBV7-9
D: NA
J: TRBJ2-7
CDR3: CASSLTGWPYEQYF
DNA: TGTGCCAGCAGTCTTACAGGGTGGCCCTACGAGCAGTACTTC

size: NA
V: TRBV6-6
D: NA
J: TRBJ2-7
CDR3: CASSHPGTEQYF
DNA: TGTGCCAGCAGTCACCCCGGGACTGAGCAGTACTTC

size: NA
V: TRBV9
D: TRBD1
J: TRBJ1-2
CDR3: CASSVEGGGYYGYTF
DNA: TGTGCCAGCAGCGTAGAGGGAGGGGGCTACTATGGCTACACCTTC